These 25 T cell receptor beta chains were sequenced from one sample in a study. Data came from immunoSEQ multiplex PCR; TCRdb stores just in-frame clones and leaves some out. Found here are approximately 50,000 clones, over 85% of them singletons; the top ten hold around 10%. Sequencing input: PBMCs. These receptors were taken from a man aged 40-49 years with rheumatoid arthritis.

The chain employs TRBV5-8 and TRBJ2-1, with D perhaps matching TRBD1 (6 bases). V was shortened by 2 bases and J by 3 bases, with 12 bases between the two germline ends. CDR3 length: 15 residues. Looked up from germline, CDR1 is SGHTS and CDR2 is YDEGEE. In DNA form, the CDR3 reads TGTGCCAGCAGCTTAACGGGGACACTCTACAATGAGCAGTTCTTC. Encoded protein: CASSLTGTLYNEQFF. Full variable domain (outside the CDR3, taken from reference TRBV5-8 and TRBJ2-1): EAGVTQSPTHLIKTRGQQATLRCSPISGHTSVYWYQQALGLGLQFLLWYDEGEERNRGNFPPRFSGRQFPNYSSELNVNALELEDSALYLCASSLTGTLYNEQFFGPGTRLTVL.

The chain employs TRBV30 and TRBJ1-5; D not resolved. The CDR3 is 16 amino acids. Germline V gives CDR1 GTSNPN, CDR2 SVGIG (reference sequence). V was trimmed by 1 base and J by 0 bases, leaving 13 bases between them. CDR3: CAWSAMTSSSNQPQHF. The CDR3 DNA reads TGTGCCTGGAGTGCAATGACGTCCTCTAGCAATCAGCCCCAGCATTTT. Supplemented by reference TRBV30 and TRBJ1-5, the full variable domain reads SQTIHQWPATLVQPVGSPLSLECTVEGTSNPNLYWYRQAAGRGLQLLFYSVGIGQISSEVPQNLSASRPQDRQFILSSKKLLLSDSGFYLCAWSAMTSSSNQPQHFGDGTRLSIL.

This chain uses TRBV9 with TRBJ1-1; a possible D gene is TRBD1 (6 bases). The CDR3 length is 20 residues. Per the germline V gene, CDR1 is SGDLS and CDR2 is YYNGEE. V was trimmed by 3 bases and J by 0 bases, leaving 27 bases between them. CDR3 loop: CASSAQRNRDPLAMNTEAFF. The CDR3 nucleotides are TGTGCCAGCAGCGCCCAGAGAAACAGGGACCCTTTGGCTATGAACACTGAAGCTTTCTTT.

This clone was detected only once. This chain uses TRBV4-3 with TRBJ2-2; 9 nucleotides agree with TRBD2. The CDR3 sequence is 18 residues long. Unmatched junction bases numbered 11, after V lost 1 base and J lost 5 bases. The germline V gene has CDR1 LGHNA and CDR2 YSLEER. The CDR3 spells CASSQGVLAGGRTGELFF. CDR3 nucleotide sequence: TGCGCCAGCAGCCAAGGGGTACTAGCGGGCGGGCGTACCGGGGAGCTGTTTTTT.

This chain uses TRBV18 with TRBJ2-7; 7 bases match TRBD2. This CDR3 is 13 amino acids long. V lost 7 bases, J lost 5 bases, and 8 bases stayed unmatched. The germline V gene encodes CDR1 KGHSH and CDR2 LQKENI. As DNA, the CDR3 is TGTGCCAGCTATCTGACTAGCTTCAACGAGCAGTACTTC. Translating it yields CASYLTSFNEQYF.

V usage is TRBV6-5 and J usage is TRBJ1-2; possible D gene TRBD1, 5 bases. CDR1 is MNHEY and CDR2 is SVGAGI in the germline V gene. CDR3 length: 10 residues. The V gene lost 8 bases and the J gene lost 8 bases, with 9 bases spanning the gap. CDR3 sequence: CASARQGYTF. The CDR3 DNA follows: TGTGCCAGCGCCAGACAGGGCTACACCTTC.

This chain uses TRBV5-4 with TRBJ2-5, with D perhaps TRBD1 (6 bases). V was trimmed by 3 bases and J by 5 bases, leaving 17 bases between them. The germline V gene has CDR1 SGHNT and CDR2 YYREEE (reference sequence). This CDR3 has 15 residues. CDR3 amino acids: CASSSRGSQGETQYF. In DNA form, the CDR3 reads TGTGCCAGCAGCTCCAGGGGATCCCAGGGGGAGACCCAGTACTTC.

The chain has TRBV5-8 and TRBJ1-3; D ambiguous. Per the germline V gene, CDR1 is SGHTS and CDR2 is YDEGEE. CDR3 length: 15 amino acids. The ends were cut back, 4 bases at V and 0 bases at J, with 11 bases in the middle. CDR3: CASSRRIFSGNTIYF. The CDR3 DNA is TGTGCCAGCAGCCGCAGGATTTTCTCTGGAAACACCATATATTTT.

Of note for this clone: Mismatch with germline at one junction end may stem from a read error. The rearrangement joins TRBV19 to TRBJ2-7, with D perhaps matching TRBD2 (5 bases). Germline values: CDR1 LNHDA, CDR2 SQIVND (reference sequence). This CDR3 contains 13 residues. For the CDR3, the DNA is TGTGCCAGTAGTGTAACTCACGGGCCAGCGGAGGACTTC. This encodes CASSVTHGPAEDF.

This clone occurred once. The V gene is TRBV2, the J gene TRBJ1-5; D is unresolved. CDR3 length equals 15 residues. V lost 0 bases and J lost 0, with 6 bases in between. Germline CDR1 reads SNHLY; CDR2 reads FYNNEI. For the CDR3, the DNA is TGTGCCAGCAGTGAAGCCATGAGTAGCAATCAGCCCCAGCATTTT. It encodes CASSEAMSSNQPQHF.

The DNA for the CDR3 is TGTGCCAGCAGTTCTCGGGAGGGGGGAACCGGGGAGCTGTTTTTT. Residues: CASSSREGGTGELFF. J is TRBJ2-2 and V is TRBV28, with 8 bases identical to TRBD2. The CDR3 runs to 15 residues. Germline V CDR1 and CDR2: MDHEN, SYDVKM. Germline trimming cut 4 bases from V and 5 bases from J; bases unmatched to any gene: 6.

The chain's CDR3 is CASSTGSSYEQYF. CDR3 DNA: TGTGCCAGCTCGACAGGGAGCTCCTACGAGCAGTACTTC. This sequence joins TRBV9 and TRBJ2-7; 7 bases are shared with TRBD1. The CDR3 has 13 residues. The ends lost 7 bases at V and 0 bases at J; junction bases unmatched: 4. The germline V gene encodes CDR1 SGDLS and CDR2 YYNGEE.

The rearrangement joins TRBV19 to TRBJ2-3; D gene ambiguous. Trimming took 7 bases from V and 7 from J, leaving 9 bases between them. Germline-derived CDR1 and CDR2 are LNHDA and SQIVND (reference sequence). The CDR3 has 11 residues. CDR3 coding DNA: TGTGCCAGTAAAGTGGGAAATACGCAGTATTTT. Its protein product is CASKVGNTQYF.

The chain carries TRBV15 and TRBJ2-2, with D perhaps matching TRBD2 (6 bases). Germline V gene lookup returns CDR1 LNHNV and CDR2 YYDKDF (reference sequence). The CDR3 has 14 amino acids. Trimming cost V 0 bases and J 5 bases, with 7 bases left between them. The CDR3 spells CATSREGRTGELFF. The CDR3 nucleotides read TGTGCCACCAGCAGAGAAGGGAGGACCGGGGAGCTGTTTTTT.

This chain links TRBV2 with TRBJ2-5; the D gene is possibly TRBD2 (5 bases). Germline V gene data show CDR1 as SNHLY and CDR2 as FYNNEI. The CDR3 runs to 12 residues. Trimming stripped 11 bases from V and 4 bases from J, with 14 bases between. The CDR3: CALRGSGETQYF. The DNA for the CDR3 is TGTGCCCTTCGAGGGAGCGGAGAGACCCAGTACTTC.

J is TRBJ1-5 and V is TRBV28, with D uncertain. The V end lost 6 bases, the J end lost 3 bases, and 18 bases lay between the germline ends. CDR1 and CDR2 (germline): MDHEN, SYDVKM. This CDR3 is built from 16 residues. As DNA, the CDR3 is TGTGCCAGCAGCCCAGGCCAGGTATGGGCCAATCAGCCCCAGCATTTT. This translates into CASSPGQVWANQPQHF.

The rearrangement joins TRBV4-1 to TRBJ2-1; D gene uncertain. This CDR3 comprises 13 residues. Germline V lookup: CDR1 MGHRA, CDR2 YSYEKL. V was shortened by 2 bases and J by 12 bases, with 14 bases between the two germline ends. The CDR3 here is CASSQTTSPGQFF. The CDR3 nucleotides are TGCGCCAGCAGCCAAACTACCTCCCCGGGGCAGTTCTTC.

The V gene is TRBV9, the J gene TRBJ1-1; TRBD1 matches at 11 bases. With 3 bases clipped from V and 0 bases from J, the junction kept 7 bases outside the gene matches. This CDR3 has 17 amino acids. Germline assignment: CDR1 SGDLS and CDR2 YYNGEE. The CDR3 loop is CASSGGTGGWMNTEAFF. CDR3 in DNA: TGTGCCAGCAGCGGCGGGACAGGGGGGTGGATGAACACTGAAGCTTTCTTT.

J is TRBJ2-2 and V is TRBV3-1 (or the pseudogene TRBV3-2); D may be TRBD1 (5 bases). CDR3 size: 14 residues. Germline lookup yields CDR1 LGHDT and CDR2 YNNKEL (reference sequence). V was trimmed by 2 bases and J by 5 bases, leaving 9 bases between them. The CDR3 spells CASSQRGGTGELFF. The CDR3 nucleotides read TGTGCCAGCAGCCAAAGGGGCGGAACCGGGGAGCTGTTTTTT.

V is TRBV27 and J is TRBJ1-3; D remains ambiguous. Trimming took off 4 bases at V and 4 bases at J, with 11 bases between the two ends. Germline CDR1 MNHEY, CDR2 SMNVEV (reference sequence). CDR3 length: 14 residues. The DNA for the CDR3 is TGTGCCAGCAGTTCCTGGACTGGGGGAAACACCATATATTTT. Its protein product is CASSSWTGGNTIYF.

This sequence joins TRBV6-5 and TRBJ2-2; D is uncertain. Deletions cut 4 bases from V and 3 bases from J, with 6 bases between. This CDR3 has 13 residues. CDR1 and CDR2 from the germline V gene are MNHEY and SVGAGI. CDR3 coding DNA: TGTGCCAGCAGTTCACGTTACACCGGGGAGCTGTTTTTT. Translated, it gives CASSSRYTGELFF.

Only one count was recorded for this clone. The V gene is TRBV7-2, the J gene TRBJ2-7, with 9 bases aligning to TRBD1. The CDR3 sequence is 16 residues long. Germline assignment: CDR1 SGHTA and CDR2 FQGNSA. V was pared by 2 bases and J by 4 bases, with 9 bases of the junction left unmatched. The CDR3 loop is CASSLRLTGGNYEQYF. Written as DNA, the CDR3 is TGTGCCAGCAGCTTACGTCTTACAGGGGGCAATTACGAGCAGTACTTC. Full variable domain (remainder filled in from reference TRBV7-2 and TRBJ2-7): GAGVSQSPSNKVTEKGKDVELRCDPISGHTALYWYRQSLGQGLEFLIYFQGNSAPDKSGLPSDRFSAERTGGSVSTLTIQRTQQEDSAVYLCASSLRLTGGNYEQYFGPGTRLTVT.

V usage is TRBV6-4 and J usage is TRBJ2-2; tentatively, D is TRBD2 (5 bases). V lost 2 bases to trimming and J lost 2 bases, with 18 bases between them. Germline loops: CDR1 MRHNA, CDR2 SNTAGT. This CDR3 is built from 18 residues. As DNA, the CDR3 is TGTGCCAGCAGTGACACTTCCTCCGGGGTGGAAAACACCGGGGAGCTGTTTTTT. Translation: CASSDTSSGVENTGELFF.

The table lists this clone with a count of one. The V call is TRBV5-4, the J call TRBJ2-6; D gene ambiguous. V lost 0 bases to trimming and J lost 2 bases, with 6 bases between them. Germline CDR1 SGHNT, CDR2 YYREEE (reference sequence). The CDR3 consists of 15 residues. The CDR3 nucleotides read TGTGCCAGCAGCTTGGCCAGCCCTGGGGCCAACGTCCTGACTTTC. As protein: CASSLASPGANVLTF.

The rearrangement links TRBV7-9 to TRBJ1-6; possibly TRBD1 for D (5 bases). CDR1 and CDR2 (germline): SEHNR, FQNEAQ (reference sequence). The CDR3 spans 18 residues. V shed 5 bases and J shed 8 bases, with 25 bases lying between them. The CDR3 DNA is TGTGCCAGCAGCCATAGCCCCACCTCGTCAGGGTCCGATTCACCCCTCCACTTT. It translates to CASSHSPTSSGSDSPLHF.